These T cell receptor beta chains were read from a single sample in a study of blood T cell repertoires in COVID-19. TCRdb's copy holds only in-frame clones and misses some; the assay was immunoSEQ multiplex PCR. The sample lists roughly 250,000 clones; roughly 87% were seen once. The sample taken for sequencing was PBMCs or T cells enriched from blood (not recorded which). The source of these receptors is a woman aged 25 to 45 with acute COVID-19. CDR3s include the opening cysteine and the closing phenylalanine or tryptophan. A D gene is named only where the DNA matches it firmly. Expanded clones are given a class, and other clones once, few, many or no size at all.

d_gene	v_gene	abundance	j_gene	CDR3nt	CDR3aa
TRBD1	TRBV19	.	TRBJ2-3	TGTGCCAGTAGTAGGACAGGGATGGATACGCAGTATTTT	CASSRTGMDTQYF
TRBD1	TRBV7-2	.	TRBJ1-1	TGTGCCAGCAGCTTCGTACAGGGGGAAGCTTTCTTT	CASSFVQGEAFF
TRBD2	TRBV10-3	.	TRBJ2-3	TGTGCCATCAGTACCGGGACTAGCGGGGGATTCACAGATACGCAGTATTTT	CAISTGTSGGFTDTQYF
TRBD1	TRBV5-4	.	TRBJ1-6	TGTGCCAGCAGCTGGGACAGGGGGAATTCACCCCTCCACTTT	CASSWDRGNSPLHF
TRBD2	TRBV7-8	.	TRBJ2-3	TGTGCCAGCAGCTTAGATCCGCCGGGACTAGCGATTGCAGATACGCAGTATTTT	CASSLDPPGLAIADTQYF
.	TRBV6-5	.	TRBJ1-3	TGTGCCAGCAGTTTGTCTAGATCTGGAAACACCATATATTTT	CASSLSRSGNTIYF
TRBD1	TRBV15	.	TRBJ1-2	TGTGCCACCAGCCGCGACCGGGACAGGGGTTATGGCTACACCTTC	CATSRDRDRGYGYTF
TRBD1	TRBV2	.	TRBJ2-1	TGTGCCAGCAGCAGGGGGCTTAAGGACGAGTTCTTC	CASSRGLKDEFF
.	TRBV3-1/TRBV3-2	.	TRBJ2-7	TGTGCCAGCAGCGTACACTACGAGCAGTACTTC	CASSVHYEQYF
.	TRBV6-5	.	TRBJ2-2	TGTGCCACCCGTGGGCACACCGGGGAGCTGTTTTTT	CATRGHTGELFF
TRBD1	TRBV6-5	.	TRBJ2-7	TGTGCCAGCAGCGGACAGGGGGCCTCCTACGAGCAGTACTTC	CASSGQGASYEQYF
TRBD1	TRBV5-1	many	TRBJ1-5	TGCGCCAGCAGCTTGGGAACAGGGGGCTTGCAGACCCAGCATTTT	CASSLGTGGLQTQHF
.	TRBV10-3	.	TRBJ1-2	TGTGCCATCAGTGACCCGGGACTGGTTAACTATGGCTACACCTTC	CAISDPGLVNYGYTF
TRBD1	TRBV7-2	.	TRBJ2-7	TGTGCCAGCAGCTTGCCGACAGGGGCCTACGAGCAGTACTTC	CASSLPTGAYEQYF
TRBD1	TRBV7-9	.	TRBJ1-2	TGTGCCAGCAGCTTAGCGGTCGTAGGGGGCGCGGGCTACACCTTC	CASSLAVVGGAGYTF
TRBD2	TRBV5-4	.	TRBJ2-2	TGTGCCAGCAGCTACCTCAGCGGGGGGACCGGGGAGCTGTTTTTT	CASSYLSGGTGELFF
TRBD1	TRBV5-5	once	TRBJ1-1	TGTGCCAGCAGCCTAGGGACAGGGAGGAAAAACACTGAAGCTTTCTTT	CASSLGTGRKNTEAFF
.	TRBV25-1	.	TRBJ1-4	TGTGCCAGCAGCCCTGGGGGGGTTGAAAAACTGTTTTTT	CASSPGGVEKLFF
TRBD1	TRBV6-5	.	TRBJ2-1	TGTGCCAGCAGTTATCCGCCGGGACAGCCTTACAATGAGCAGTTCTTC	CASSYPPGQPYNEQFF
.	TRBV4-3	.	TRBJ1-1	TGCGCCAGCAGCCAAGAAGGGAGGGGTGGGAGCACTGAAGCTTTCTTT	CASSQEGRGGSTEAFF